This T cell receptor beta chain was documented in a study of brain T cells in children with intractable seizures. About this clone: The target antigen is unknown.

Study outcomes and limitations: Pre-surgery blood may have been undersampled, hiding some clones.

Sequencing used immunoSEQ multiplex PCR; TCRdb keeps in-frame clones, though not all of them. The sample has tens of thousands of clones, under 95% seen once. The V gene's germline CDR1 is MNHNS and CDR2 SASEGT. The CDR3 runs to 14 residues. V lost 1 base and J lost 6, with 13 bases in between. Patients received at least one anti-epileptic drug before surgery. The specimen was peripheral blood, collected at surgery. This TCR came from a boy in the first two years of life with tuberous sclerosis and intractable seizures. V usage is TRBV6-1 and J usage is TRBJ2-7; possible D gene TRBD2, 5 bases. The CDR3 DNA sequence: TGTGCCAGCAGTGAAGGGGGTAGCGTAGCCGAGCAGTACTTC. It translates to CASSEGGSVAEQYF.